A selection of T cell receptor beta chains follows, all from one sample in a study of a mutant IDH1 vaccine in newly diagnosed glioma. These TCRs are of unknown antigen specificity. TCRdb's copy holds only in-frame clones and misses some; the assay was immunoSEQ multiplex PCR. This sample carries about 65,000 clones, about 85% of them seen once, and the ten largest clones take under 4.5%. The material sequenced was PBMCs, taken from a glioma patient whose treatment included an IDH1 peptide vaccine. Receptor source: a man aged 30 to 45 with glioma. Both conserved end residues are trimmed from each CDR3. Where a row states a size, it is once, few, many or the class of an expanded clone; other rows omit it.

clone size: .
V gene: TRBV14
J gene: TRBJ1-6
CDR3 protein: ASSQDRALGSPLH

clone size: .
V gene: TRBV28
J gene: TRBJ2-7
CDR3 protein: ASSQKVFSYEQY

clone size: .
V gene: TRBV5-6
J gene: TRBJ1-2
CDR3 protein: ASSSGVFRDTTNYGYT

clone size: .
V gene: TRBV6-5
J gene: TRBJ1-4
CDR3 protein: ASRIQGGKLF

clone size: .
V gene: TRBV5-4
J gene: TRBJ1-1
CDR3 protein: ASSLRGTEAF

clone size: .
V gene: TRBV27
J gene: TRBJ1-5
CDR3 protein: ASSPLGEGQPQH

clone size: .
V gene: TRBV7-2
J gene: TRBJ2-2
CDR3 protein: ASSLVPLDTPGSRF

clone size: once
V gene: TRBV5-1
J gene: TRBJ1-6
CDR3 protein: ASSLVQGTGQTLH

clone size: .
V gene: TRBV6-5
J gene: TRBJ2-2
CDR3 protein: ASSKRQNTGELF

clone size: .
V gene: TRBV4-1
J gene: TRBJ2-7
CDR3 protein: ASSQAEQGYEQY

clone size: .
V gene: TRBV30
J gene: TRBJ1-2
CDR3 protein: AWSSTVWGYT

clone size: .
V gene: TRBV6-1
J gene: TRBJ1-1
CDR3 protein: ASSEVGGVAEAF

clone size: .
V gene: TRBV19
J gene: TRBJ1-6
CDR3 protein: ASSPQGGPRSPLH

clone size: .
V gene: TRBV7-6
J gene: TRBJ2-7
CDR3 protein: ASSLRGPSYEQY

clone size: .
V gene: TRBV7-9
J gene: TRBJ1-2
CDR3 protein: ASSANYGYT

clone size: .
V gene: TRBV7-9
J gene: TRBJ1-2
CDR3 protein: ASSLDGYGYT

clone size: .
V gene: TRBV6-5
J gene: TRBJ2-5
CDR3 protein: ASSRGMWETQY

clone size: .
V gene: TRBV19
J gene: TRBJ1-5
CDR3 protein: ASSMGISGNQPQH

clone size: once
V gene: TRBV7-9
J gene: TRBJ2-5
CDR3 protein: ASSPLGFSGGLQETQY

clone size: .
V gene: TRBV2
J gene: TRBJ1-2
CDR3 protein: ASSPQRDRGDGYT

clone size: .
V gene: TRBV7-8
J gene: TRBJ1-4
CDR3 protein: ASSLGLGRDREKLF

clone size: .
V gene: TRBV28
J gene: TRBJ1-1
CDR3 protein: ASLEQMNTEAF

clone size: few
V gene: TRBV4-2
J gene: TRBJ2-7
CDR3 protein: ASSQDAASGLKEQY

clone size: .
V gene: TRBV7-9
J gene: TRBJ1-2
CDR3 protein: ASSFSGTVYGYT

clone size: .
V gene: TRBV2
J gene: TRBJ1-1
CDR3 protein: ASRGNTANTEAF

clone size: .
V gene: TRBV30
J gene: TRBJ1-5
CDR3 protein: AWNYAFQPQH

clone size: .
V gene: TRBV9
J gene: TRBJ2-5
CDR3 protein: ASSVAGAGERETQY

clone size: .
V gene: TRBV14
J gene: TRBJ2-7
CDR3 protein: ASSYGTGGYEQY

clone size: .
V gene: TRBV5-1
J gene: TRBJ2-1
CDR3 protein: ASSLLGQTYNEQF